This entry concerns a single T cell receptor (beta chain). With 7 bases clipped from V and 6 bases from J, the junction kept 12 bases outside the gene matches. Germline CDR1 is MNHNY and CDR2 is SVGAGI (reference sequence). This CDR3 region has 15 residues. The sample belongs to a study of OX40 agonist ivuxolimab in advanced cancers. Study as a whole: The patients received agonistic anti-OX40 (CD134) antibody ivuxolimab. Previous treatment with anti-PD-1, anti-PD-L1 or anti-CTLA-4 therapy was allowed; 40% had received some. Three patients showed partial responses: one hepatocellular carcinoma and two cutaneous melanoma cases.

Data came from immunoSEQ multiplex PCR; TCRdb stores just in-frame clones and leaves some out. The data contain 20,000 to 30,000 clones, 83% of them singletons. The sequence derives from an adult with an advanced solid tumor such as melanoma, head and neck, liver or kidney cancer. This chain connects TRBV6-6 to TRBJ1-5; 7 bases agree with TRBD1. This specimen consisted of CD4+ or CD8+ T cells sorted from blood, obtained in a trial of the OX40 agonist ivuxolimab. For the CDR3, the DNA is TGTGCCAGCAAGAGGTATACAGGGGACGGTCAGCCCCAGCATTTT. Protein sequence: CASKRYTGDGQPQHF.